The 22 T cell receptor beta chains reported below all come from one sample, sequenced in a study of T cell changes during pregnancy in multiple sclerosis. Sequencing was performed with immunoSEQ multiplex PCR; in TCRdb, only in-frame clones are kept and a portion is missing. The sample carries tens of thousands of clones, 92% recorded once. The source was peripheral blood, collected in the first trimester of pregnancy. The receptors were sampled from a female donor in good health, enrolled as a control in a pregnancy study.

The chain links TRBV7-8 to TRBJ2-7; TRBD1 agrees at 9 bases. The CDR3 sequence is 14 residues long. The ends lost 4 bases at V and 5 bases at J; junction bases unmatched: 6. Germline CDR1 reads SGHVS; CDR2 reads FQNEAQ. The CDR3 DNA sequence: TGTGCCAGCAGCTCGACAGGGGGGAGTGACGAGCAGTACTTC. This sequence encodes CASSSTGGSDEQYF.

This chain joins TRBV5-1 and TRBJ2-7; a weak D match, TRBD2 (5 bases). In germline, CDR1 is SGHRS, CDR2 YFSETQ. V gave up 7 bases and J gave up 3 bases, with 17 bases separating them. The CDR3 extends over 14 amino acids. As DNA, the CDR3 is TGCGCCAGCCGAACACTAGGCGCGGACTACGAGCAGTACTTC. Translating it yields CASRTLGADYEQYF.

This clone was seen once. The chain employs TRBV23-1 and TRBJ2-7; D is ambiguous. TRBV23-1 is an open reading frame, and its role is uncertain. The CDR3 is made up of 16 amino acids. The ends were cut back, 4 bases at V and 6 bases at J, with 22 bases in the middle. The CDR3 coding sequence is TGCGCCAGCAGTCCGCGGCCAGCTTGGAACCGGGTCGAGCAGTACTTC. It specifies CASSPRPAWNRVEQYF.

The chain carries TRBV27 and TRBJ2-7; tentatively, D is TRBD1 (5 bases). Germline CDR1 MNHEY, CDR2 SMNVEV (reference sequence). V gave up 5 bases and J gave up 5 bases, with 10 bases separating them. The CDR3 consists of 12 residues. The CDR3 loop is CASSPSGNEQYF. CDR3 nucleotide sequence: TGTGCCAGCAGTCCGTCAGGGAACGAGCAGTACTTC.

This sequence joins TRBV7-2 and TRBJ1-4; the D is unclear. The CDR3 spans 13 residues. Germline values: CDR1 SGHTA, CDR2 FQGNSA. V was trimmed by 5 bases and J by 7 bases, leaving 11 bases between them. This CDR3 is CASSIRAGEKLFF. Here the CDR3 DNA reads TGTGCCAGCAGCATACGGGCGGGTGAAAAACTGTTTTTT.

The chain links TRBV5-1 to TRBJ1-5, with D possibly being TRBD1 (5 bases). The CDR3 consists of 15 residues. Germline V gene data show CDR1 as SGHRS and CDR2 as YFSETQ. V lost 4 bases to trimming and J lost 0 bases, with 11 bases between them. This CDR3 is CASSRSGDSNQPQHF. CDR3 DNA: TGCGCCAGCAGCAGGTCGGGGGATAGCAATCAGCCCCAGCATTTT.

The chain combines TRBV2 with TRBJ2-1; D possibly corresponds to TRBD2 (5 bases). Trimming shortened V by 5 bases and J by 9 bases, and 8 bases separated the two germline ends. The CDR3 has 11 amino acids. Germline lookup yields CDR1 SNHLY and CDR2 FYNNEI. For the CDR3, the DNA is TGTGCCAGCAGTCCACGGGGTGAGCAGTTCTTC. It yields the protein CASSPRGEQFF.

The V and J genes are TRBV25-1 and TRBJ2-2; TRBD1 matches at 7 bases. The germline V gene encodes CDR1 MGHDK and CDR2 SYGVNS. V gave up 8 bases and J gave up 0 bases; unmatched junction bases: 6. The CDR3 has 15 amino acids. DNA for the CDR3: TGTGCCAGCGCAGGGGGTTGGCCGAACACCGGGGAGCTGTTTTTT. Amino acid sequence: CASAGGWPNTGELFF.

The J gene is TRBJ2-3, the V gene TRBV5-1, with 7 bases fitting TRBD2. V shed 0 bases and J 4 bases; nucleotides not matched to a gene: 8. There are 16 residues in the CDR3. The germline gives CDR1 SGHRS, CDR2 YFSETQ. CDR3 coding DNA: TGCGCCAGCAGCTTGGGTAGCGGGCGGGTGTCAGATACGCAGTATTTT. Protein sequence: CASSLGSGRVSDTQYF.

The chain is built from TRBV6-6 and TRBJ1-5; a weak D match, TRBD1 (5 bases). V lost 5 bases to trimming and J lost 2 bases, with 10 bases between them. Germline-derived CDR1 and CDR2 are MNHNY and SVGAGI (reference sequence). The CDR3 contains 14 residues. For the CDR3, the DNA is TGTGCCAGCAGTCAGGGCGACGGCAATCAGCCCCAGCATTTT. As protein: CASSQGDGNQPQHF.

The V gene is TRBV9, the J gene TRBJ2-1; 7 nucleotides match TRBD2. Trimming took 2 bases from V and 4 from J; bases not matched to a gene: 6. The CDR3 sequence is 15 residues long. From germline, CDR1 is SGDLS and CDR2 YYNGEE. The CDR3 spells CASSVSSGDYNEQFF. The CDR3 DNA follows: TGTGCCAGCAGCGTTTCTAGCGGAGATTACAATGAGCAGTTCTTC.

The chain uses TRBV25-1 and TRBJ2-7, with 7 bases matching TRBD1. The trim removed 6 bases at V and 7 bases at J, leaving 12 bases unmatched. The germline V gene encodes CDR1 MGHDK and CDR2 SYGVNS. There are 14 residues in the CDR3. CDR3: CASSPWTGTSEQYF. In DNA form, the CDR3 reads TGTGCCAGCAGCCCGTGGACAGGCACTTCGGAGCAGTACTTC.

The chain combines TRBV6-5 with TRBJ1-1, with D possibly matching TRBD1 (6 bases). Germline CDR1 reads MNHEY; CDR2 reads SVGAGI. The CDR3 totals 15 residues. V was shortened by 4 bases and J by 1 base, with 13 bases between the two germline ends. The CDR3 spells CASSSRTVQNTEAFF. Here the CDR3 DNA reads TGTGCCAGCAGTTCCCGGACAGTCCAGAACACTGAAGCTTTCTTT.

The chain combines TRBV5-1 with TRBJ1-2; TRBD1 matches 10 bases. V lost 0 bases, J lost 5 bases, and 4 bases stayed unmatched. Germline loops: CDR1 SGHRS, CDR2 YFSETQ. The CDR3 extends over 15 amino acids. The CDR3 loop is CASSLGQGAGYGYTF. The CDR3 DNA is TGCGCCAGCAGCTTGGGACAGGGGGCTGGGTATGGCTACACCTTC.

The V and J genes are TRBV5-1 and TRBJ2-1; 10 nucleotides match TRBD2. Trimming removed 3 bases from V and 0 bases from J; junction bases left unmatched: 12. The CDR3 consists of 19 residues. The germline V gene has CDR1 SGHRS and CDR2 YFSETQ. CDR3: CASSSRPLAGESSYNEQFF. CDR3 DNA sequence: TGCGCCAGCAGCTCCAGACCCCTAGCGGGAGAGAGCTCCTACAATGAGCAGTTCTTC.

The count of this clone is one. The CDR3 nucleotides read TGTGCCAGTTCTGACAGGGTGAACACTGAAGCTTTCTTT. It yields the protein CASSDRVNTEAFF. The chain is built from TRBV2 and TRBJ1-1, with TRBD1 matching over 7 bases. V was clipped by 9 bases and J by 0 bases; unmatched bases: 4. Germline values: CDR1 SNHLY, CDR2 FYNNEI. CDR3 length: 13 amino acids. The full variable domain, rest sourced from reference TRBV2 and TRBJ1-1, is EPEVTQTPSHQVTQMGQEVILRCVPISNHLYFYWYRQILGQKVEFLVSFYNNEISEKSEIFDDQFSVERPDGSNFTLKIRSTKLEDSAMYFCASSDRVNTEAFFGQGTRLTVV.

DNA of the CDR3: TGTGCCAGCAGCCGAGACCCTACAGGAGAGCAGTACTTC. Translating gives CASSRDPTGEQYF. V gene TRBV14 combines with J gene TRBJ2-7, with D possibly being TRBD1 (5 bases). Germline V gene lookup returns CDR1 SGHDN and CDR2 FVKESK. The CDR3 has 13 residues. Trimming stripped 4 bases from V and 7 bases from J, with 14 bases between.

The V gene is TRBV28, the J gene TRBJ2-7, with a possible D match to TRBD2 (6 bases). Trimming took 7 bases from V and 0 from J, leaving 19 bases between them. This CDR3 comprises 16 residues. From germline, CDR1 is MDHEN and CDR2 SYDVKM. CDR3 region: CASIQWGGESSYEQYF. In DNA form, the CDR3 reads TGTGCCAGCATCCAGTGGGGCGGGGAGAGCTCCTACGAGCAGTACTTC.

J is TRBJ2-7 and V is TRBV4-1; 12 positions match TRBD2. The V gene's germline CDR1 is MGHRA and CDR2 YSYEKL. The CDR3 is made up of 16 amino acids. Trimming cost V 3 bases and J 4 bases; bases outside gene matches: 7. The CDR3: CASSQRKLAGGYEQYF. The CDR3 DNA follows: TGCGCCAGCAGCCAGAGGAAGCTAGCGGGAGGGTACGAGCAGTACTTC.

This clone was seen a single time. CDR3 DNA: TGTGCCAGCAGTTTAGTTATCAATCAGCCCCAGCATTTT. It specifies CASSLVINQPQHF. The chain links TRBV28 to TRBJ1-5; D remains unclear. From germline, CDR1 is MDHEN and CDR2 SYDVKM. This CDR3 is built from 13 residues. V was pared by 2 bases and J by 3 bases, with 5 bases between.

The chain carries TRBV28 and TRBJ1-5; no definite D call. Germline V gives CDR1 MDHEN, CDR2 SYDVKM. V lost 7 bases to trimming and J lost 0 bases, with 22 bases between them. There are 18 residues in the CDR3. CDR3 DNA sequence: TGTGCCAGCACCCTAGGGTGGGCCAATCGGGGTAGCAATCAGCCCCAGCATTTT. Translation: CASTLGWANRGSNQPQHF.

The chain links TRBV5-8 to TRBJ2-7; TRBD2 agrees at 9 bases. The ends lost 2 bases at V and 7 bases at J; junction bases unmatched: 10. The germline gives CDR1 SGHTS, CDR2 YDEGEE. CDR3 length equals 15 residues. In nucleotides, the CDR3 is TGTGCCAGCAGCTTCGGTGGCGGGAGGGCCCGGGAGCAGTACTTC. Translation gives CASSFGGGRAREQYF. Using reference TRBV5-8 and TRBJ2-7 for the parts outside the CDR3, the full variable domain is EAGVTQSPTHLIKTRGQQATLRCSPISGHTSVYWYQQALGLGLQFLLWYDEGEERNRGNFPPRFSGRQFPNYSSELNVNALELEDSALYLCASSFGGGRAREQYFGPGTRLTVT.